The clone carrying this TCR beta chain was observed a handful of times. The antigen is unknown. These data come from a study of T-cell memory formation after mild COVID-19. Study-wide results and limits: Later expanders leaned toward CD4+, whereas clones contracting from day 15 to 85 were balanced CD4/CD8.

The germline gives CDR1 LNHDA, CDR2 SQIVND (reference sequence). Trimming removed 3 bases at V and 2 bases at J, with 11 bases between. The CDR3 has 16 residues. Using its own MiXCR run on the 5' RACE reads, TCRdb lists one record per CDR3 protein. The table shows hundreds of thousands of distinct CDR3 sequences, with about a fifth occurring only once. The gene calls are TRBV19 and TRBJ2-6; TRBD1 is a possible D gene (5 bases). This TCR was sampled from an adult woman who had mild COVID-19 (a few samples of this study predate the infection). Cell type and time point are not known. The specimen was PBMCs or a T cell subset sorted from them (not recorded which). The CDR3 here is CASSISRAAGANVLTF. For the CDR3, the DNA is TGTGCCAGTAGTATTTCCAGGGCCGCTGGGGCCAACGTCCTGACTTTC.